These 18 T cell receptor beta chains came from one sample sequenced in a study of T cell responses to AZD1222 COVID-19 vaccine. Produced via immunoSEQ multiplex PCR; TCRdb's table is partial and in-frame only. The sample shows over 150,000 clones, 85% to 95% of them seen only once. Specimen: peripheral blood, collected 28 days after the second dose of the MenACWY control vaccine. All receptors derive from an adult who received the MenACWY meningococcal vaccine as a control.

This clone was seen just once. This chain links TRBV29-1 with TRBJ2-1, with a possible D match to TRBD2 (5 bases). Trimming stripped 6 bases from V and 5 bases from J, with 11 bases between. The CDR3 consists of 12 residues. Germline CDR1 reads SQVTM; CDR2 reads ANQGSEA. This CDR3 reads CSVAWTDNEQFF. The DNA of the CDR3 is TGCAGCGTGGCCTGGACTGACAATGAGCAGTTCTTC.

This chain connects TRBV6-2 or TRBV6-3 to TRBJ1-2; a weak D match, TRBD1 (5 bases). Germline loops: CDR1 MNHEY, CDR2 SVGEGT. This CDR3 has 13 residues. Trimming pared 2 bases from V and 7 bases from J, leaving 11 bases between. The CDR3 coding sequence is TGTGCCAGCAGTTACGGACGGGGGTCTGGCTACACCTTC. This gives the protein CASSYGRGSGYTF.

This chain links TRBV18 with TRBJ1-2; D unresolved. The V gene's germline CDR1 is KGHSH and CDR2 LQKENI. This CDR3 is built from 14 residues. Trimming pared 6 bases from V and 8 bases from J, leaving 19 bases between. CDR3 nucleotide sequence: TGTGCCAGCTCGACACCGGGGAGTCTGTGGGGCTACACCTTC. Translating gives CASSTPGSLWGYTF.

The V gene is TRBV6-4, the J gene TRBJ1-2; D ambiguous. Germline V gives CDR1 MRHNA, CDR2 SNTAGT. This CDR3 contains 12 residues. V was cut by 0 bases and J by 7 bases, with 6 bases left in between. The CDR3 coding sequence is TGTGCCAGCAGTGACTCTTTGCGTGGCTACACCTTC. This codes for CASSDSLRGYTF.

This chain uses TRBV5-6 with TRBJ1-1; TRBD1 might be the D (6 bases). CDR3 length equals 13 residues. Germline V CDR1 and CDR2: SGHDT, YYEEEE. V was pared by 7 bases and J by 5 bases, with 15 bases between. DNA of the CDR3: TGTGCCAGCCGAGGGGGGGCATGGACTGAAGCTTTCTTT. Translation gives CASRGGAWTEAFF.

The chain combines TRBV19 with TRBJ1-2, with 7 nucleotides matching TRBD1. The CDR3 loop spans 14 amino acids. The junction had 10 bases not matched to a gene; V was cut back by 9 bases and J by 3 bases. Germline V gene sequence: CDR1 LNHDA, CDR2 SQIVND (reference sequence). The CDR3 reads CASRQGLMDYGYTF. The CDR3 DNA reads TGTGCCAGCAGACAGGGATTGATGGACTATGGCTACACCTTC.

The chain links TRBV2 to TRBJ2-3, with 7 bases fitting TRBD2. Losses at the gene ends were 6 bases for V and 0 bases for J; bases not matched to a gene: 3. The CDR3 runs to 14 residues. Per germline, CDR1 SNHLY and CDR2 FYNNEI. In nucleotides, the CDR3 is TGTGCCAGCAGCAGGGACTATAGCACAGATACGCAGTATTTT. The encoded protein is CASSRDYSTDTQYF.

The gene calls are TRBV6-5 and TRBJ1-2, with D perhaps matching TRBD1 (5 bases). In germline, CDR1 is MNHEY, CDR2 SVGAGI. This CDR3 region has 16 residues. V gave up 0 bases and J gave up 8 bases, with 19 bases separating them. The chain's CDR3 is CASSYSPGRDAAGYTF. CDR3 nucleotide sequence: TGTGCCAGCAGTTACTCCCCAGGGAGGGACGCGGCCGGCTACACCTTC.

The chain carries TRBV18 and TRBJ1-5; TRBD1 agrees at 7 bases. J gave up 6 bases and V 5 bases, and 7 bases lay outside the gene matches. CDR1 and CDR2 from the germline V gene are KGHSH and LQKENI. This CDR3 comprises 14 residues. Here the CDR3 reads CASSEGGSSQPQHF. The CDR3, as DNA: TGTGCCAGCTCAGAAGGGGGCTCTAGTCAGCCCCAGCATTTT.

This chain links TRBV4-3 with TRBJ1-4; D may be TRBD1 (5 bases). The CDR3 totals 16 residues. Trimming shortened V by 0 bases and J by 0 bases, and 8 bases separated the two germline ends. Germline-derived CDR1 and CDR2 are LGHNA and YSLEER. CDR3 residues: CASSQDWGSTNEKLFF. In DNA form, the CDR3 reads TGCGCCAGCAGCCAAGATTGGGGGTCAACTAATGAAAAACTGTTTTTT.

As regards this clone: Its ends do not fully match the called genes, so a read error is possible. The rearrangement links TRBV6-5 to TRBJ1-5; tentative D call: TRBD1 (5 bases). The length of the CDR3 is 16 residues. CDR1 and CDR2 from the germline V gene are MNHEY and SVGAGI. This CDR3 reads CASSYSSRGSSQPQHF. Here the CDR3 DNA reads TGTGCCAGCAGTTACTCTAGTCGGGGGAGCAGTCAGCCCCAGCATTTT.

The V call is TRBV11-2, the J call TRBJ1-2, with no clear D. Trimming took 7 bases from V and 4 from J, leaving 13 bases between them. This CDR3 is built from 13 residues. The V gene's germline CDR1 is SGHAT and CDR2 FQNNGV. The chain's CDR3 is CASIGVSSYGYTF. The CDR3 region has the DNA TGTGCCAGCATCGGGGTTAGTAGCTATGGCTACACCTTC.

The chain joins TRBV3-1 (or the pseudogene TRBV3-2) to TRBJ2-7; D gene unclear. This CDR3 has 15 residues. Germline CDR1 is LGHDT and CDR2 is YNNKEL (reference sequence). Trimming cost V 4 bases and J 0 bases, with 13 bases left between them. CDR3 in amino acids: CASSPVRRSSYEQYF. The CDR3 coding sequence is TGTGCCAGCAGCCCTGTCAGGCGAAGCTCCTACGAGCAGTACTTC.

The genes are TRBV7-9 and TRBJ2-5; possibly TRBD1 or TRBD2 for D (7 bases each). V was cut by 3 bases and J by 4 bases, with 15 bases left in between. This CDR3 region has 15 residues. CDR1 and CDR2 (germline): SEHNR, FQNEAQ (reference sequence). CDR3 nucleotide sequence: TGTGCCAGCAGCTTGCACCGCAGGGGGGGAGAGACCCAGTACTTC. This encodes CASSLHRRGGETQYF. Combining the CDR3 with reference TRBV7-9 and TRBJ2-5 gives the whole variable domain DTGVSQNPRHKITKRGQNVTFRCDPISEHNRLYWYRQTLGQGPEFLTYFQNEAQLEKSRLLSDRFSAERPKGSFSTLEIQRTEQGDSAMYLCASSLHRRGGETQYFGPGTRLLVL.

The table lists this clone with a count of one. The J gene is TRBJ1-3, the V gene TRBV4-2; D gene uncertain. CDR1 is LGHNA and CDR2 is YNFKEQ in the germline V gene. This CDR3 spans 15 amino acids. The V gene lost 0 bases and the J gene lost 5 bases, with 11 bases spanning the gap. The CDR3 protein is CASSQDNNRRNTIYF. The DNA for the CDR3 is TGTGCCAGCAGCCAAGATAATAACAGAAGAAACACCATATATTTT.

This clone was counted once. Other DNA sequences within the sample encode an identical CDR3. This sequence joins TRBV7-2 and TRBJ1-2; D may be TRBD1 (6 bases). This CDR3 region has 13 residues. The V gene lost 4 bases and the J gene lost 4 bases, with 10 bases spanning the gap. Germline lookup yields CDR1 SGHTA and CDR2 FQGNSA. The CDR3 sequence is CASSSDRSYGYTF. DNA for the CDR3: TGTGCCAGCAGCTCGGACAGAAGCTATGGCTACACCTTC.

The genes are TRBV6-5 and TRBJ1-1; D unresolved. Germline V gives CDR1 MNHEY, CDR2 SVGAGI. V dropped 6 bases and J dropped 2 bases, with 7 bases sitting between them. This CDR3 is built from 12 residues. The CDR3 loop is CASRDPNTEAFF. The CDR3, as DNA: TGTGCCAGCAGGGATCCTAACACTGAAGCTTTCTTT.

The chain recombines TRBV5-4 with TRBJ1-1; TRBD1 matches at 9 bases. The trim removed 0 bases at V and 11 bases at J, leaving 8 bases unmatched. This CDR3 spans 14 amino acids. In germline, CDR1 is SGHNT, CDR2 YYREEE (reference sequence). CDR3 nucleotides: TGTGCCAGCAGCTTGGACAGGGGGCACAAGGATGCTTTCTTT. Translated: CASSLDRGHKDAFF.